This is a list of T cell receptor beta chains from one sample in a study of blood T cell repertoires in COVID-19. Sequenced by immunoSEQ multiplex PCR; TCRdb stores in-frame clones only, minus some. The sample yields about 310,000 clones, around 87% seen once. Material: PBMCs or T cells enriched from blood (not recorded which). These receptors originate from a woman between 18 and 30 years old with acute COVID-19. The CDR3 runs from the conserved cysteine through the conserved F or W. A D gene is named only where the DNA matches it firmly. Clone size appears in some rows only: once, few, many, or a class for an expanded clone.

j_call clone_size v_call d_call cdr3_nt cdr3_aa
TRBJ2-6 . TRBV19 . TGTGCCAGTAGTATAGGCGTCTCTGGGGCCAACGTCCTGACTTTC CASSIGVSGANVLTF
TRBJ1-1 . TRBV28 . TGTGCCCTCAGGGGGAACACTGAAGCTTTCTTT CALRGNTEAFF
TRBJ2-1 . TRBV19 TRBD1 TGTGCCAGTAGCAACAGGGGGGAAAATGAGCAGTTCTTC CASSNRGENEQFF
TRBJ2-3 . TRBV18 TRBD1 TGTGCCAGCTCACCTCGAGCAGACAGGGGGCCCACAGATACGCAGTATTTT CASSPRADRGPTDTQYF
TRBJ2-3 once TRBV7-3 TRBD2 TGTGCCAGCAGCGCCGCCCGGACTAGCGGCACAGATACGCAGTATTTT CASSAARTSGTDTQYF
TRBJ1-3 . TRBV5-1 TRBD1 TGCGCCAGCAGCCCGACGACAGGGACTGGAAACACCATATATTTT CASSPTTGTGNTIYF
TRBJ2-5 . TRBV14 TRBD2 TGTGCCAGCAGCCAAGCGCAGTCTAGCGGGAGTCGGGAGACCCAGTACTTC CASSQAQSSGSRETQYF
TRBJ1-5 . TRBV19 . TGTGCCAGTAGTATGCGGGACTGGTTCGGTCAGCCCCAGCATTTT CASSMRDWFGQPQHF
TRBJ2-1 few TRBV6-5 . TGTGCAAGCAAGGACACCCACAATGAGCAGTTCTTC CASKDTHNEQFF
TRBJ2-7 . TRBV11-1 TRBD2 TGTGCCAGCGGACTAGCGGACTCCTACGAGCAGTACTTC CASGLADSYEQYF
TRBJ2-7 . TRBV2 TRBD2 TGTGCCAGCATCTTTAGCGGGAGCTCCTACGAGCAGTACTTC CASIFSGSSYEQYF
TRBJ1-2 . TRBV30 . TGTGCCTGGAGTGTGAAAGACTATGTTTCTAACTATGGCTACACCTTC CAWSVKDYVSNYGYTF
TRBJ2-7 . TRBV5-1 TRBD2 TGCGCCAGCAGCTTGGCCCCGGGACTAGCGGGAGGGCCCGGCGAGCAGTACTTC CASSLAPGLAGGPGEQYF
TRBJ2-1 . TRBV5-8 TRBD1 TGTGCCAGCGGCATAACAGGGGGCGGGGATGAGCAGTTCTTC CASGITGGGDEQFF
TRBJ2-1 . TRBV5-4 TRBD2 TGTGCCAGCAGCTTGGGACTAGCCTTCAATGAGCAGTTCTTC CASSLGLAFNEQFF
TRBJ2-7 once TRBV9 . TGTGCCAGCAGCGTAGCAGGGGACCCAAGCTCCTACGAGCAGTACTTC CASSVAGDPSSYEQYF
TRBJ2-7 . TRBV7-9 TRBD2 TGTGCCAGCAGCCCCCGCCCAGCGGGAGGGCCTTCCGAGCAGTACTTC CASSPRPAGGPSEQYF
TRBJ2-1 . TRBV7-7 TRBD1 TGTGCTAGCAGCCCCGACAGGGGAAGGGCTAATGAGCAGTTCTTC CASSPDRGRANEQFF
TRBJ2-2 . TRBV9 TRBD1 TGTGCCAGCAGCGAGGACAGGGGGCTGGCCGGGGAGCTGTTTTTT CASSEDRGLAGELFF
TRBJ1-1 . TRBV28 TRBD1 TGTGCCAGCAGCCCCCCGGGACAGGGAAACACTGAAGCTTTCTTT CASSPPGQGNTEAFF
TRBJ1-2 . TRBV2 . TGTGCCAGCAGTAAACTTCAGGTTTATGGCTACACCTTC CASSKLQVYGYTF
TRBJ2-3 . TRBV18 TRBD2 TGTGCCAGCTCACCACCCTGGAGCGGGAGCGGAGATACGCAGTATTTT CASSPPWSGSGDTQYF
TRBJ1-4 . TRBV5-1 . TGCGCCAGCAGCTTGGGCTCAGGGGCAACTAATGAAAAACTGTTTTTT CASSLGSGATNEKLFF
TRBJ1-6 . TRBV18 TRBD1 TGTGCCAGCTCACCGGATACAGGGGGCCGGTTGCCCCTCCACTTT CASSPDTGGRLPLHF
TRBJ2-2 . TRBV7-3 TRBD2 TGTGCCAGCAGTCCAGAAATGGGACTATCACCCACCGGGGAGCTGTTTTTT CASSPEMGLSPTGELFF
TRBJ1-2 . TRBV28 . TGTGCCAGCAGTTTAATGCAGAACTATGGCTACACCTTC CASSLMQNYGYTF
TRBJ1-2 . TRBV24-1 TRBD1 TGTGCCACCAGTGAGCAGGGGGTTAACTATGGCTACACCTTC CATSEQGVNYGYTF
TRBJ2-2 . TRBV10-2 . TGCGCCAGCAGTGTCCAGGTCGCGAACACCGGGGAGCTGTTTTTT CASSVQVANTGELFF
TRBJ2-2 once TRBV28 . TGTGCCAGCAGTTCTACAGGCGGGGTTGGGGAGCTGTTTTTT CASSSTGGVGELFF
TRBJ2-7 . TRBV28 TRBD2 TGTGCCAGCAGAACGGGAGGGGAGAGCTACGAGCAGTACTTC CASRTGGESYEQYF
TRBJ2-1 . TRBV2 . TGTGCCAGCCGGGCTGACGGGAGCGCCGACAATGAGCAGTTCTTC CASRADGSADNEQFF
TRBJ2-1 . TRBV7-3 . TGTGCCAGCAGCCTCGCCGATGGAGGCTCCTACAATGAGCAGTTCTTC CASSLADGGSYNEQFF
TRBJ2-5 . TRBV5-6 . TGTGCCAGCAGATTCCTAGCTGTGGGAGAGACCCAGTACTTC CASRFLAVGETQYF
TRBJ2-1 . TRBV28 . TGTGCCGCGCGGTCCTACAATGAGCAGTTCTTC CAARSYNEQFF
TRBJ2-3 . TRBV7-9 TRBD1 TGTGCCAGCAGCCCCAGGGGACAGGGGGTGACAGATACGCAGTATTTT CASSPRGQGVTDTQYF
TRBJ2-2 . TRBV5-1 TRBD1 TGCGCCAGCAGCTTGTCCGGGACAGGGTCCGGGGAGCTGTTTTTT CASSLSGTGSGELFF
TRBJ1-4 once TRBV28 . TGTGCCAGCACCCCCCTCTCCCCTCAACGGGAAAAACTGTTTTTT CASTPLSPQREKLFF
TRBJ2-5 . TRBV27 TRBD2 TGTGCCAGCAGTTTACCACTCGCGGGAGGACGAGAGACCCAGTACTTC CASSLPLAGGRETQYF
TRBJ1-5 . TRBV15 TRBD1 TGTGCCACCAGCACCCGGACAGGGTCCGATCAGCCCCAGCATTTT CATSTRTGSDQPQHF
TRBJ2-7 . TRBV5-8 TRBD2 TGTGCCAGCAAGCTAGCGGGAGACAGTGCCGGGATAAATTACGAGCAGTACTTC CASKLAGDSAGINYEQYF
TRBJ2-1 . TRBV7-9 TRBD2 TGTGCCAGCAGCCCCGGACTAGGGTCCTACAATGAGCAGTTCTTC CASSPGLGSYNEQFF
TRBJ1-2 . TRBV24-1 . TGTGCCACCAGTGAGCCGGGTGTCCGGCGGGGCTACACCTTC CATSEPGVRRGYTF
TRBJ1-5 . TRBV19 . TGTGCCAGTAGTATCGGCAATCAGCCCCAGCATTTT CASSIGNQPQHF
TRBJ1-1 . TRBV5-1 TRBD1 TGCGCCAGCAGCTTGGTTAGGATGGCTCGGATCGTCGGGACAGGGGTATTCCCTGAAGCTTTCTTT CASSLVRMARIVGTGVFPEAFF
TRBJ1-5 . TRBV19 . TGTGCCAGTAGAGGTGGGGGACTCAATCAGCCCCAGCATTTT CASRGGGLNQPQHF
TRBJ2-7 few TRBV3-1/TRBV3-2 TRBD2 TGTGCCAGCAGCCAAGGACTAGCGGACTTCTCCTACGAGCAGTACTTC CASSQGLADFSYEQYF
TRBJ1-1 . TRBV28 TRBD1 TGTGCCAGCAGCCGCGGACAGGAAGGGTTCACTGAAGCTTTCTTT CASSRGQEGFTEAFF
TRBJ1-1 . TRBV28 TRBD1 TGTGCCAGCAGACCAGGGGGGACGAACACTGAAGCTTTCTTT CASRPGGTNTEAFF
TRBJ2-2 . TRBV18 . TGTGCCAGCTCACCATCAGACACCGGGGAGCTGTTTTTT CASSPSDTGELFF